The next 30 T cell receptor beta chains were all read from a single sample in a study of blood T cell repertoires in COVID-19. Using immunoSEQ multiplex PCR, the repertoire was profiled, and TCRdb retains in-frame clones only, with some absent. The data contain fewer than 600,000 clones, 85% to 90% of them singletons. Sequenced sample: peripheral blood. Receptor source: a man aged 18 to 29 with COVID-19, enrolled during active disease.

The V gene is TRBV6-1, the J gene TRBJ2-4; no clear D. The CDR3 loop spans 13 amino acids. CDR1 is MNHNS and CDR2 is SASEGT in the germline V gene. V lost 3 bases and J lost 6, with 9 bases in between. In DNA, the CDR3 is TGTGCCAGCAGTGAGGAGCTCGGAAACATTCAGTACTTC. As protein: CASSEELGNIQYF.

The chain joins TRBV7-9 to TRBJ2-7; TRBD1 is a possible D gene (5 bases). The V end was cut by 5 bases, the J end by 2 bases, with 19 bases between. Looked up from germline, CDR1 is SEHNR and CDR2 is FQNEAQ (reference sequence). The CDR3 is 16 amino acids. The CDR3, as DNA: TGTGCCAGCAGCCCAGGGCTGGGAAGGGTCACCTACGAGCAGTACTTC. It yields the protein CASSPGLGRVTYEQYF.

The V gene is TRBV4-1, the J gene TRBJ2-6; 12 bases align to TRBD1. The CDR3 spans 15 residues. Unmatched junction bases numbered 7, after V lost 4 bases and J lost 12 bases. Germline V lookup: CDR1 MGHRA, CDR2 YSYEKL. The CDR3 loop is CASSRPGTGGGVLTF. In DNA form, the CDR3 reads TGCGCCAGCAGCCGCCCCGGGACAGGGGGCGGCGTCCTGACTTTC.

The chain joins TRBV19 to TRBJ1-4, with TRBD1 matching 7 bases. The ends lost 6 bases at V and 3 bases at J; junction bases unmatched: 13. Germline V CDR1 and CDR2: LNHDA, SQIVND (reference sequence). The CDR3 is made up of 17 amino acids. CDR3 sequence: CASSDLRGSGANEKLFF. CDR3 sequence (DNA): TGTGCCAGTAGCGATCTCAGGGGGAGTGGAGCTAATGAAAAACTGTTTTTT.

The V gene is TRBV27, the J gene TRBJ1-6, with unresolved D. This CDR3 comprises 13 residues. The germline V and J ends were trimmed by 3 bases and 7 bases, with 7 bases remaining between them. CDR1 MNHEY and CDR2 SMNVEV come from the germline V gene (reference sequence). The CDR3 is CASSLTENSPLHF. The CDR3 DNA is TGTGCCAGCAGTTTGACTGAGAATTCACCCCTCCACTTT.

The V gene is TRBV15, the J gene TRBJ2-1, with 10 positions matching TRBD1. Germline lookup yields CDR1 LNHNV and CDR2 YYDKDF (reference sequence). The CDR3 sequence is 15 residues long. The V segment lost 2 bases and the J segment 10 bases; nucleotides outside the gene matches: 8. This chain's CDR3 is CATSRPGQGTGEQFF. In nucleotides, the CDR3 is TGTGCCACCAGCAGACCGGGACAGGGGACGGGCGAGCAGTTCTTC.

The chain joins TRBV7-9 to TRBJ2-1; 11 nucleotides agree with TRBD2. CDR1 SEHNR and CDR2 FQNEAQ come from the germline V gene (reference sequence). The J segment lost 2 bases and the V segment lost 1 base, leaving 1 base of the junction unmatched. The CDR3 totals 16 residues. DNA of the CDR3: TGTGCCAGCAGCTTAGTAGCGGGAGGGCCCTACAATGAGCAGTTCTTC. This encodes CASSLVAGGPYNEQFF.

J is TRBJ2-2 and V is TRBV4-1; TRBD2 aligns across 8 bases. V lost 4 bases and J lost 1; bases outside the gene matches: 8. The CDR3 is 17 amino acids. Looked up from germline, CDR1 is MGHRA and CDR2 is YSYEKL. CDR3 amino acids: CASSRIIAGKNTGELFF. DNA for the CDR3: TGCGCCAGCAGCCGCATCATAGCGGGAAAGAACACCGGGGAGCTGTTTTTT.

V and J are TRBV28 and TRBJ2-4, with 9 positions matching TRBD2. Germline-derived CDR1 and CDR2 are MDHEN and SYDVKM. Losses at the gene ends were 2 bases for V and 5 bases for J; bases not matched to a gene: 4. The CDR3 length is 15 residues. CDR3 protein: CASSLLAGGQNIQYF. The DNA for the CDR3 is TGTGCCAGCAGTTTACTCGCGGGAGGGCAAAACATTCAGTACTTC.

The chain links TRBV5-5 to TRBJ1-1, with D uncertain. The ends were cut back, 1 base at V and 6 bases at J, with 10 bases in the middle. The CDR3 contains 13 residues. Germline V gives CDR1 SGHKS, CDR2 YYEKEE (reference sequence). The CDR3 DNA sequence: TGTGCCAGCAGCTTGATTCGAGCCGCTGAAGCTTTCTTT. It codes for CASSLIRAAEAFF.

V and J are TRBV5-5 and TRBJ2-5; TRBD2 might be the D (5 bases). Deletions cut 4 bases from V and 6 bases from J, with 16 bases between. The CDR3 is 14 amino acids. In germline, CDR1 is SGHKS, CDR2 YYEKEE (reference sequence). The CDR3 DNA is TGTGCCAGCAGCCCGGCCGCTAGCACGCAGACCCAGTACTTC. Residues: CASSPAASTQTQYF.

The DNA of the CDR3 is TGCGCCAGCAGCCCCGGACTAGCGGGGCCCCAAGAGACCCAGTACTTC. It specifies CASSPGLAGPQETQYF. The chain carries TRBV10-1 and TRBJ2-5, with 12 nucleotides matching TRBD2. The trim removed 6 bases at V and 1 base at J, leaving 6 bases unmatched. This CDR3 has 16 residues. The germline gives CDR1 WNHNN, CDR2 SYGVQD (reference sequence).

V gene TRBV11-3 combines with J gene TRBJ2-5, with a possible D match to TRBD2 (6 bases). The CDR3 loop spans 16 amino acids. The germline V gene encodes CDR1 SGHNT and CDR2 YENEEA. Trimming removed 6 bases from V and 5 bases from J, with 22 bases in between. The chain's CDR3 is CASSSGRTGTRETQYF. The CDR3 region has the DNA TGTGCCAGCAGTTCAGGGAGGACGGGAACCCGGGAGACCCAGTACTTC.

By sample fraction, this clone is medium-sized. The chain joins TRBV3-1 (or the pseudogene TRBV3-2) to TRBJ2-1; 10 positions agree with TRBD2. Germline V gives CDR1 LGHDT, CDR2 YNNKEL (reference sequence). J was trimmed by 8 bases and V by 4 bases; bases with no gene match: 8. This CDR3 has 15 residues. CDR3 DNA: TGTGCCAGCAGCCCAAAAGCGGGAGGGCTCGATGAGCAGTTCTTC. It codes for CASSPKAGGLDEQFF.

The rearrangement links TRBV5-1 to TRBJ1-4; D gene uncertain. V shed 4 bases and J shed 5 bases, with 12 bases lying between them. Germline V gives CDR1 SGHRS, CDR2 YFSETQ. The CDR3 sequence is 14 residues long. The CDR3, as DNA: TGCGCCAGCAGCGGAGGCGGGAGGAATGAAAAACTGTTTTTT. This sequence encodes CASSGGGRNEKLFF.

This rearrangement joins TRBV18 to TRBJ1-2, with 10 positions matching TRBD1. CDR1 KGHSH and CDR2 LQKENI come from the germline V gene. The ends lost 5 bases at V and 6 bases at J; junction bases unmatched: 15. The CDR3 contains 17 residues. CDR3: CASSSKDRGNLFDGYTF. The CDR3 DNA reads as TGTGCCAGCTCATCGAAGGACAGGGGGAATCTGTTCGATGGCTACACCTTC.

This clone was observed a handful of times. The chain has TRBV5-6 and TRBJ1-2; TRBD1 matches 7 bases. Germline-derived CDR1 and CDR2 are SGHDT and YYEEEE. Germline trimming cut 4 bases from V and 4 bases from J; bases unmatched to any gene: 7. The CDR3 extends over 14 amino acids. The CDR3: CASSPLDRPYGYTF. The CDR3 nucleotides are TGTGCCAGCAGCCCGTTGGACAGGCCCTATGGCTACACCTTC.

This chain uses TRBV19 with TRBJ1-3; D is perhaps TRBD1 (5 bases). Germline V lookup: CDR1 LNHDA, CDR2 SQIVND (reference sequence). This CDR3 contains 13 residues. V was cut by 7 bases and J by 3 bases, with 10 bases left in between. Here the CDR3 reads CASKRRGGNTIYF. CDR3 bases: TGTGCCAGTAAACGGAGGGGTGGAAACACCATATATTTT.

The chain is built from TRBV9 and TRBJ2-1, with D unresolved. V was clipped by 2 bases and J by 6 bases, with 15 bases between them. Germline CDR1 SGDLS, CDR2 YYNGEE. The CDR3 is made up of 15 amino acids. The CDR3 sequence is CASSVSYALTNEQFF. CDR3 nucleotides: TGTGCCAGCAGCGTTTCCTACGCCTTAACCAATGAGCAGTTCTTC.

This chain uses TRBV7-2 with TRBJ2-7; TRBD2 matches at 9 bases. V lost 5 bases and J lost 3; bases outside the gene matches: 5. Germline V gene sequence: CDR1 SGHTA, CDR2 FQGNSA. CDR3 length: 14 residues. The CDR3 here is CASSPVAGDYEQYF. CDR3 bases: TGTGCCAGCAGCCCTGTAGCGGGAGACTACGAGCAGTACTTC. Full variable domain (rest looked up from reference TRBV7-2 and TRBJ2-7): GAGVSQSPSNKVTEKGKDVELRCDPISGHTALYWYRQSLGQGLEFLIYFQGNSAPDKSGLPSDRFSAERTGGSVSTLTIQRTQQEDSAVYLCASSPVAGDYEQYFGPGTRLTVT.

The V gene is TRBV4-1, the J gene TRBJ1-1, with D maybe TRBD1 (5 bases). Germline V gene sequence: CDR1 MGHRA, CDR2 YSYEKL. The CDR3 runs 14 residues. The V end was cut by 9 bases, the J end by 5 bases, with 19 bases between. The chain's CDR3 is CASDRRGEGTEAFF. The CDR3 DNA reads TGCGCCAGTGACAGAAGGGGCGAAGGGACTGAAGCTTTCTTT.

The V and J genes are TRBV27 and TRBJ1-2, with TRBD1 matching 9 bases. The CDR3 has 15 amino acids. From germline, CDR1 is MNHEY and CDR2 SMNVEV (reference sequence). The junction had 14 bases not matched to a gene; V was cut back by 7 bases and J by 8 bases. The CDR3: CASTPRGQGMGGYTF. The CDR3 region has the DNA TGTGCCAGCACCCCCCGGGGACAGGGAATGGGGGGCTACACCTTC.

This chain connects TRBV3-1 (or the pseudogene TRBV3-2) to TRBJ1-1, with D uncertain. Trimming left V 4 bases short and J 3 bases short, with 15 bases between. The CDR3 runs to 15 residues. Germline V gene data show CDR1 as LGHDT and CDR2 as YNNKEL (reference sequence). CDR3 nucleotide sequence: TGTGCCAGCAGCCGGACTGGGAAGGGATACACTGAAGCTTTCTTT. Its protein product is CASSRTGKGYTEAFF.

In DNA form, the CDR3 reads TGTGCCAGCAATGGAGGACGGCTACAAGAGACCCAGTACTTC. Translated, it gives CASNGGRLQETQYF. The J gene is TRBJ2-5, the V gene TRBV6-5; D may be TRBD2 (5 bases). V dropped 7 bases and J dropped 2 bases, with 14 bases sitting between them. The length of the CDR3 is 14 residues. Looked up from germline, CDR1 is MNHEY and CDR2 is SVGAGI.

This chain uses TRBV3-1 (or the pseudogene TRBV3-2) with TRBJ2-7; 8 bases fit TRBD2. The CDR3 is 15 amino acids. Trimming took 1 base from V and 2 from J; bases not matched to a gene: 4. Germline-derived CDR1 and CDR2 are LGHDT and YNNKEL (reference sequence). CDR3: CASSQAILAAYEQYF. In DNA form, the CDR3 reads TGTGCCAGCAGCCAAGCGATACTAGCGGCCTACGAGCAGTACTTC.

V and J are TRBV25-1 and TRBJ2-1; no reliable D call. CDR1 and CDR2 (germline): MGHDK, SYGVNS. CDR3 size: 15 residues. Trimming shortened V by 4 bases and J by 9 bases, and 19 bases separated the two germline ends. The CDR3 coding sequence is TGTGCCAGCAGTGTAGGCAGGCTTGGCATCGGTGAGCAGTTCTTC. It yields the protein CASSVGRLGIGEQFF.

CDR3 loop: CASSLQTGRNTEAFF. The DNA of the CDR3 is TGTGCCAGCAGCCTTCAGACAGGGAGAAACACTGAAGCTTTCTTT. This chain connects TRBV7-3 to TRBJ1-1, with 7 bases matching TRBD1. V trimming: 5 bases; J trimming: 2 bases; junction bases outside the gene matches: 8. This CDR3 comprises 15 residues. Germline values: CDR1 SGHTA, CDR2 FQGTGA. Complete variable domain (other parts from reference TRBV7-3 and TRBJ1-1): GAGVSQTPSNKVTEKGKYVELRCDPISGHTALYWYRQSLGQGPEFLIYFQGTGAADDSGLPNDRFFAVRPEGSVSTLKIQRTERGDSAVYLCASSLQTGRNTEAFFGQGTRLTVV.

The gene calls are TRBV7-9 and TRBJ1-2, with TRBD1 identical over 7 bases. Germline V gene sequence: CDR1 SEHNR, CDR2 FQNEAQ (reference sequence). The CDR3 has 14 residues. With V trimmed by 1 base and J by 5 bases, 4 bases remained unmatched. CDR3 protein: CASSLESGGYGYTF. DNA for the CDR3: TGTGCCAGCAGCTTAGAGTCAGGGGGATATGGCTACACCTTC.

The chain links TRBV18 to TRBJ2-7; D is unclear. The CDR3 length is 15 residues. V was shortened by 2 bases and J by 0 bases, with 11 bases between the two germline ends. The germline V gene encodes CDR1 KGHSH and CDR2 LQKENI. The CDR3 is CASSPGPGSSYEQYF. The CDR3 DNA reads TGTGCCAGCTCACCAGGTCCAGGCAGCTCCTACGAGCAGTACTTC.

The chain employs TRBV7-9 and TRBJ1-5; 7 nucleotides align to TRBD1. The germline CDR1 and CDR2 sequences are SEHNR and FQNEAQ (reference sequence). This CDR3 contains 12 residues. The trim removed 8 bases at V and 2 bases at J, leaving 0 bases unmatched. Written as DNA, the CDR3 is TGTGCCAGCGGACAGGGCAATCAGCCCCAGCATTTT. It is translated as CASGQGNQPQHF.